This T cell receptor (beta chain) originates from a study of T-cell memory formation after mild COVID-19 (dated by TCRdb to the early 2020s). Some background on the complete study: TCR sequence clusters from the two donors were found to be largely donor specific. T-cell clones expanding and contracting after mild COVID-19 in a couple of donors were tracked by longitudinal TCRalpha and TCRbeta repertoire sequencing. Two young, previously healthy adult volunteers made up the cohort, one male and one female.

The instrument was an Illumina NovaSeq 6000. Using 5'RACE with constant-segment primers, TCRalpha and TCRbeta cDNA libraries were constructed, with sample barcodes and unique molecular identifiers added in the process. RNA was extracted from every sample with Trizol reagent. The libraries were amplified in two PCR steps, and the second step added a second sample barcode and Illumina TruSeq adapters. Sequencing of the libraries was done on an Illumina NovaSeq, producing 2 x 150 bp paired-end reads. In the original analysis: Demultiplexing of reads and collapsing into UMI-guided consensus sequences were performed with migec v1.2.7. Using mixcr v2.1.11, UMI consensuses were aligned to TRA and TRB V and J templates and then assembled into clonotypes. A clonotype was counted as expanded or contracted only when both edgeR and NoisET called the clonotype significant, with the noise models trained on biological replicates. For edgeR calls, the thresholds were a false discovery rate-adjusted p below 0.01 and a log2 fold-change of 1. As an exploratory analysis of dynamics, max-normalized trajectories of the 1000 most abundant clonotypes were examined by PCA with hierarchical clustering. The CD4 or CD8 phenotype of responding clones was assigned using the separately sequenced CD4+ and CD8+ repertoires. TCRdb applied fastp at Q25 and MiXCR to the public reads, then kept only in-frame beta chains. Rows with a matching CDR3 protein are joined into one entry that keeps the most common DNA and genes. In this record, the V and J calls reflect TCRdb's handling and not the investigators' own analysis. The sample table holds around 250,000 distinct CDR3 sequences, of which roughly a tenth were seen once. In total, the top ten clones hold approximately 20% of the sample.

Note on this clonotype: Its antigen is currently not known. Base qualities are not provided; no much larger clone lies one nucleotide away.

Ficoll-Paque density gradient centrifugation was used to isolate PBMCs. The CDR3 contains 18 residues, cysteine and phenylalanine counted. Only the CDR3 part of the read is kept: 54 bases, read in frame from the first base. CDR1 and CDR2, looked up from the germline V gene, are LGHNA and YNFKEQ. V and J lose 0 bases and 6 bases, and a span of 21 bases separates them. Summary of the overall study and its limitations: The detection of some responding clones in pre-infection memory suggests that pre-existing cross-reactive memory T cells joined the SARS-CoV-2 response. SARS-CoV-2 specificity was not confirmed for the second-wave clones peaking on day 37. Clones that contracted from day 15 to 85 showed balanced CD4/CD8 phenotypes, whereas a second wave of clones that expanded from day 15 to 37 leaned towards CD4+. Only a couple of mild cases were covered in the study, and larger cohorts including severe cases with pre-infection samples were considered necessary. Contracting CD4+ clones were found mainly in CM and EM memory subsets, while CD8+ clones were enriched in EMRA.

Sample: PBMCs or a T cell subset sorted from them (not recorded which). Rearrangement joined TRBV4-2 to TRBJ2-1; there is no confident call for the D gene. The clonotype comes from a man aged 18 to 29 who had mild COVID-19 (a few samples of this study predate the infection). The sample titles of this study are shuffled in the database, so cell type and time point are left out; the donor was told from shared clones. The DNA is as follows: TGTGCCAGCAGCCAAGATCTAGGTTCGGCTATTAAGAGCAATGAGCAGTTCTTC. Translation gives CASSQDLGSAIKSNEQFF.